The entry below describes one T cell receptor beta chain. The antigen is unknown. The data were obtained in a study of cytomegalovirus exposure and HLA in healthy donors. Both 60 Vbeta primers and 13 Jbeta primers went into the PCR. Method: immunoSEQ multiplex PCR; TCRdb's copy keeps in-frame clones and lacks some. The data hold fewer than 250,000 clones, with 79% observed a single time. The length of the CDR3 is 15 residues. The germline V and J ends were trimmed by 2 bases and 4 bases, with 11 bases remaining between them. Germline CDR1 is MDHEN and CDR2 is SYDVKM. General observations from the study: Cytomegalovirus-associated status was assigned to 164 TCR beta chains.

This receptor was obtained from a woman between 18 and 29 years old in good health and CMV-seronegative. Sequenced: PBMCs. The chain is built from TRBV28 and TRBJ2-2; tentatively, D is TRBD2 (6 bases). The CDR3 nucleotides read TGTGCCAGCAGTTTACCTCTAGCGTCCACCGGGGAGCTGTTTTTT. This sequence encodes CASSLPLASTGELFF.